These 32 T cell receptor beta chains were sequenced from one sample in a study of human T cells and chemical hapten exposure (dated by TCRdb to the early 2020s). Per the publication, the time point label means: patch test 1, 2 weeks after DPC sensitization. This specimen's treatment or condition label, per the study, means: therapeutic diphenylcyclopropenone sensitization with weekly scalp DPC. Total RNA was extracted from unfractionated whole blood that had been collected in Tempus Blood RNA tubes. Libraries were made using RACE. Sequencer: NextSeq 500. The public reads were quality trimmed at Q25 with fastp and then assembled into clones with MiXCR by TCRdb, keeping productive beta chains. Duplicate CDR3 protein sequences are folded into a single record with the most common DNA and genes. The sample contains fewer than 50,000 distinct CDR3 sequences, 3% to 4% of them found a single time. 26% of the sample belongs to the ten largest clones.

The sequences come from whole blood, collected in connection with sensitization to the hapten diphenylcyclopropenone (DPC). Source of these receptors: a man aged 50-60 years with alopecia areata. Some clones in this sample may be carry-over from other donors' samples.

This clonotype has a count of ten or more. This chain connects TRBV7-9 to TRBJ2-3, with 16 positions matching TRBD2. V was pared by 3 bases and J by 4 bases, with 10 bases of the junction left unmatched. CDR1 and CDR2 (germline): SEHNR, FQNEAQ (reference sequence). The CDR3 totals 19 residues. DNA of the CDR3: TGTGCCAGCAGCTTGATGGGACTAGCGGGAGGGCCCGCAGCAGATACGCAGTATTTT. It yields the protein CASSLMGLAGGPAADTQYF.

This chain connects TRBV20-1 to TRBJ2-2; D gene unclear. Germline assignment: CDR1 DFQATT and CDR2 SNEGSKA (reference sequence). This CDR3 spans 17 amino acids. Trimming cost V 0 bases and J 0 bases, with 14 bases left between them. CDR3 coding DNA: TGCAGTGCTAGAGATCCCCGGGTCCTGGCGAACACCGGGGAGCTGTTTTTT. It translates to CSARDPRVLANTGELFF.

This clonotype was observed at least ten times. The chain employs TRBV7-6 and TRBJ2-3; 11 bases agree with TRBD2. Germline values: CDR1 SGHVS, CDR2 FNYEAQ. The CDR3 is 18 residues long. With 4 bases clipped from V and 6 bases from J, the junction kept 15 bases outside the gene matches. The CDR3 DNA reads TGTGCCAGCAGCTCCCCAGGGGCCCTTACTAGCGGGAGTGATACGCAGTATTTT. Translating it yields CASSSPGALTSGSDTQYF. Drawing the rest from reference TRBV7-6 and TRBJ2-3, the complete variable domain is GAGVSQSPRYKVTKRGQDVALRCDPISGHVSLYWYRQALGQGPEFLTYFNYEAQQDKSGLPNDRFSAERPEGSISTLTIQRTEQRDSAMYRCASSSPGALTSGSDTQYFGPGTRLTVL.

This clonotype was detected ten times or more. The rearrangement links TRBV20-1 to TRBJ2-5; weak D call: TRBD1 (5 bases). The CDR3 totals 13 residues. Trimming shortened V by 2 bases and J by 5 bases, and 12 bases separated the two germline ends. Germline CDR1 is DFQATT and CDR2 is SNEGSKA (reference sequence). CDR3 in amino acids: CSARSQGMETQYF. CDR3 sequence (DNA): TGCAGTGCTAGAAGTCAGGGAATGGAGACCCAGTACTTC.

This clonotype was seen repeatedly, ten times or more. The chain is built from TRBV29-1 and TRBJ2-2; the D gene is possibly TRBD2 (6 bases). With 4 bases removed from V and 0 bases from J, the gap between germline ends came to 12 bases. The CDR3 contains 15 residues. Germline values: CDR1 SQVTM, CDR2 ANQGSEA. CDR3 in DNA: TGCAGCGTTGCCGGGGTAGCGGCGAACACCGGGGAGCTGTTTTTT. It is translated as CSVAGVAANTGELFF.

This clonotype was counted many times. The V gene is TRBV28, the J gene TRBJ1-2, with 8 bases lining up with TRBD1. The CDR3 sequence is 13 residues long. The germline gives CDR1 MDHEN, CDR2 SYDVKM. V was clipped by 1 base and J by 9 bases; unmatched bases: 4. The CDR3 loop is CASSLSRQGRYTF. CDR3 nucleotide sequence: TGTGCCAGCAGTTTATCCCGACAGGGGCGCTACACCTTC.

Ten or more counts support this clonotype. The rearrangement uses TRBV19 and TRBJ2-2; D might be TRBD2 (6 bases). Germline assignment: CDR1 LNHDA and CDR2 SQIVND (reference sequence). The CDR3 is 17 residues long. Trimming removed 6 bases from V and 2 bases from J, with 19 bases in between. The CDR3: CASRNQRGSGNTGELFF. CDR3 nucleotides: TGTGCCAGTAGGAATCAACGGGGTAGCGGCAACACCGGGGAGCTGTTTTTT.

This clonotype was seen many times. The rearrangement uses TRBV6-1 and TRBJ2-3; no definite D call. V was trimmed by 2 bases and J by 5 bases, leaving 8 bases between them. CDR3 length: 13 residues. Looked up from germline, CDR1 is MNHNS and CDR2 is SASEGT. CDR3 region: CASSESWVDTQYF. CDR3 sequence (DNA): TGTGCCAGCAGTGAATCTTGGGTAGATACGCAGTATTTT.

This clonotype was seen at least ten times. The DNA of the CDR3 is TGCGCCAGCAGCTTGGTTTTCGGACAGGGGGCCCCCATGAACACCGGGGAGCTGTTTTTT. Protein sequence: CASSLVFGQGAPMNTGELFF. The gene calls are TRBV5-1 and TRBJ2-2; 11 bases are a match to TRBD1. J lost 1 base, V lost 0 bases, and 11 bases had no gene match. The CDR3 is 20 residues long. Germline CDR1 and CDR2: SGHRS and YFSETQ.

This clonotype was recorded at least ten times. This chain links TRBV10-3 with TRBJ2-7; unclear D gene. Trimming removed 2 bases at V and 1 base at J, with 9 bases between. This CDR3 has 14 residues. The V gene's germline CDR1 is ENHRY and CDR2 SYGVKD. CDR3 loop: CAISERKGSYEQYF. For the CDR3, the DNA is TGTGCCATCAGTGAGCGGAAAGGGTCCTACGAGCAGTACTTC.

This clonotype was counted at least ten times. The chain carries TRBV4-2 and TRBJ2-2; 12 bases are shared with TRBD2. CDR1 is LGHNA, CDR2 YNFKEQ, per germline. Trimming cost V 1 base and J 6 bases; bases outside gene matches: 6. The CDR3 extends over 17 amino acids. The chain's CDR3 is CASSQGLAGVGAGELFF. In nucleotides, the CDR3 is TGTGCCAGCAGCCAAGGACTAGCGGGAGTAGGAGCCGGGGAGCTGTTTTTT.

At least ten counts were recorded for this clonotype. The chain carries TRBV10-2 and TRBJ1-1; D not resolved. Trimming took off 2 bases at V and 5 bases at J, with 6 bases between the two ends. In germline, CDR1 is WSHSY, CDR2 SAAADI. The CDR3 covers 12 residues. The CDR3 region has the DNA TGCGCCAGCAGTGAGGGTTGGACTGAAGCTTTCTTT. Translating it yields CASSEGWTEAFF.

This clonotype was counted ten times or more. The chain is built from TRBV5-1 and TRBJ2-1; D possibly uses TRBD1 or TRBD2 (5 bases each). The CDR3 contains 15 residues. The germline V and J ends were trimmed by 4 bases and 2 bases, with 13 bases remaining between them. Germline assignment: CDR1 SGHRS and CDR2 YFSETQ. The CDR3 reads CASSRAGTTYNEQFF. CDR3 bases: TGCGCCAGCAGCCGCGCAGGGACGACCTACAATGAGCAGTTCTTC.

This clonotype was detected many times. The chain joins TRBV28 to TRBJ2-7; tentative D call: TRBD1 (6 bases). Germline V CDR1 and CDR2: MDHEN, SYDVKM. This CDR3 region has 14 residues. Trimming removed 5 bases from V and 3 bases from J, with 14 bases in between. The chain's CDR3 is CASSRTGQNYEQYF. The CDR3 nucleotides read TGTGCCAGCAGTAGAACAGGGCAGAACTACGAGCAGTACTTC.

This clonotype came up many times. The chain has TRBV28 and TRBJ2-5, with 13 bases that match TRBD2. The J segment lost 4 bases and the V segment lost 6 bases, leaving 8 bases of the junction unmatched. This CDR3 has 16 residues. Germline CDR1 is MDHEN and CDR2 is SYDVKM. CDR3 in DNA: TGTGCCAGCAGGCGGGGGACTAGCGGGAATATAGAGACCCAGTACTTC. It encodes CASRRGTSGNIETQYF.

This clonotype has ten or more counts. V usage is TRBV20-1 and J usage is TRBJ2-2; possible D gene TRBD2, 6 bases. Germline V CDR1 and CDR2: DFQATT, SNEGSKA (reference sequence). V was pared by 0 bases and J by 0 bases, with 11 bases between. This CDR3 region has 16 residues. The CDR3 protein is CSARDPDYSNTGELFF. DNA for the CDR3: TGCAGTGCTAGAGACCCGGACTATTCGAACACCGGGGAGCTGTTTTTT.

This clonotype was seen at least ten times. The chain uses TRBV6-5 and TRBJ1-1; D is undetermined. The CDR3 runs to 13 residues. Trimming shortened V by 2 bases and J by 4 bases, and 8 bases separated the two germline ends. The germline gives CDR1 MNHEY, CDR2 SVGAGI. CDR3: CASSYGQATEAFF. CDR3 nucleotide sequence: TGTGCCAGCAGTTACGGGCAGGCCACTGAAGCTTTCTTT.

At least ten counts were recorded for this clonotype. This rearrangement joins TRBV19 to TRBJ1-1, with 9 positions matching TRBD1. Germline V CDR1 and CDR2: LNHDA, SQIVND (reference sequence). The CDR3 has 13 residues. Germline trimming cut 4 bases from V and 8 bases from J; bases unmatched to any gene: 5. The CDR3 loop is CASSTQTGGEAFF. For the CDR3, the DNA is TGTGCCAGTAGTACGCAGACAGGGGGGGAAGCTTTCTTT. Drawing the rest from reference TRBV19 and TRBJ1-1, the complete variable domain is DGGITQSPKYLFRKEGQNVTLSCEQNLNHDAMYWYRQDPGQGLRLIYYSQIVNDFQKGDIAEGYSVSREKKESFPLTVTSAQKNPTAFYLCASSTQTGGEAFFGQGTRLTVV.

The chain uses TRBV12-3 or TRBV12-4 and TRBJ2-2; 9 bases are a match to TRBD1. The CDR3 spans 12 residues. Trimming cost V 3 bases and J 13 bases; bases outside gene matches: 3. CDR3 coding DNA: TGTGCCAGCAGTTTCAGGGACAGGGTGCTGTTTTTT. It translates to CASSFRDRVLFF.

This clonotype came up many times. The chain uses TRBV7-2 and TRBJ2-1, with a possible D match to TRBD1 (6 bases). CDR1 and CDR2 from the germline V gene are SGHTA and FQGNSA. The CDR3 is made up of 15 amino acids. V lost 1 base, J lost 6 bases, and 13 bases lay in between. CDR3: CASSLVRAQGNEQFF. The DNA for the CDR3 is TGTGCCAGCAGCTTAGTTAGGGCACAGGGCAATGAGCAGTTCTTC.

About this clonotype itself: Germline and junction disagree at one end, which may indicate a read error. The V call is TRBV29-1, the J call TRBJ2-1; 9 bases fit TRBD2. The germline V gene has CDR1 SQVTM and CDR2 ANQGSEA. The CDR3 is 15 residues long. The CDR3 nucleotides are TGCAGCGTTGAACTTAGCGGGAGCTCCTACAATGAGCAGTCCTTC. It specifies CSVELSGSSYNEQSF.

This clonotype appeared many times. The chain employs TRBV28 and TRBJ2-7; D uncertain. The germline V gene encodes CDR1 MDHEN and CDR2 SYDVKM. The V gene lost 5 bases and the J gene lost 4 bases, with 9 bases spanning the gap. This CDR3 spans 12 amino acids. DNA for the CDR3: TGTGCCAGCAGTACACAGCCTTACGAGCAGTACTTC. Translation: CASSTQPYEQYF.

This clonotype was detected many times. V and J are TRBV30 and TRBJ1-6; no reliable D call. CDR1 is GTSNPN, CDR2 SVGIG, per germline (reference sequence). The CDR3 has 13 amino acids. Deletions cut 2 bases from V and 4 bases from J, with 6 bases between. The CDR3 DNA is TGTGCCTGGAGTAGCGATTATAATTCACCCCTCCACTTT. Amino acid sequence: CAWSSDYNSPLHF.

This clonotype showed up many times. The chain couples TRBV7-9 to TRBJ2-7, with 9 bases aligning to TRBD2. Germline CDR1 SEHNR, CDR2 FQNEAQ (reference sequence). V lost 3 bases to trimming and J lost 3 bases; unmatched junction nucleotides: 3. The CDR3 is 14 amino acids. DNA of the CDR3: TGTGCCAGCAGCTTTAGCGGGGGCCGCTACGAGCAGTACTTC. Protein product: CASSFSGGRYEQYF.

This clonotype was recorded at least ten times. The chain joins TRBV20-1 to TRBJ2-5; 13 positions agree with TRBD2. V gave up 6 bases and J gave up 9 bases; unmatched junction bases: 10. The CDR3 is 14 residues long. Germline V gene lookup returns CDR1 DFQATT and CDR2 SNEGSKA (reference sequence). This chain's CDR3 is CSAPGTSGVWAQYF. The CDR3 DNA follows: TGCAGTGCACCCGGGACTAGCGGGGTCTGGGCCCAGTACTTC.

This clonotype has at least ten counts. The chain is built from TRBV19 and TRBJ1-1; perhaps TRBD1 as D (6 bases). CDR3 size: 13 residues. The germline V gene encodes CDR1 LNHDA and CDR2 SQIVND (reference sequence). The V gene lost 0 bases and the J gene lost 7 bases, with 9 bases spanning the gap. As DNA, the CDR3 is TGTGCCAGTAGTATAGACAGGGGTGGTGAAGCTTTCTTT. This encodes CASSIDRGGEAFF. Full variable domain (rest looked up from reference TRBV19 and TRBJ1-1): DGGITQSPKYLFRKEGQNVTLSCEQNLNHDAMYWYRQDPGQGLRLIYYSQIVNDFQKGDIAEGYSVSREKKESFPLTVTSAQKNPTAFYLCASSIDRGGEAFFGQGTRLTVV.

This clonotype has ten or more counts. The V gene is TRBV3-1, the J gene TRBJ1-3; D not certain. CDR3 size: 15 residues. CDR1 and CDR2 from the germline V gene are LGHDT and YNNKEL (reference sequence). Between the trimmed V and J ends, which lost 1 base and 0 bases, there was a span of 7 bases. CDR3 residues: CASSQGLISGNTIYF. The CDR3 region has the DNA TGTGCCAGCAGCCAAGGTCTTATCTCTGGAAACACCATATATTTT.

There are a few counts of this clonotype. This chain links TRBV29-1 with TRBJ1-4; D might be TRBD1 (6 bases). The V gene's germline CDR1 is SQVTM and CDR2 ANQGSEA. The CDR3 extends over 13 amino acids. V shed 6 bases and J shed 6 bases, with 14 bases lying between them. The CDR3 DNA reads as TGCAGCGTCCGGACAGTCGGTTATGAAAAACTGTTTTTT. This sequence encodes CSVRTVGYEKLFF.

The rearrangement uses TRBV7-9 and TRBJ1-6, with 10 bases identical to TRBD1. The CDR3 length is 17 residues. Germline-derived CDR1 and CDR2 are SEHNR and FQNEAQ (reference sequence). V dropped 5 bases and J dropped 6; count of bases not matched to a gene: 10. The CDR3 reads CASSQTTGQGSNSPLHF. The CDR3 nucleotides read TGTGCCAGCAGCCAAACTACGGGACAGGGGAGTAATTCACCCCTCCACTTT.

This clonotype was recorded a few times. The genes are TRBV24-1 and TRBJ2-5; D perhaps matches TRBD2 (6 bases). The CDR3 consists of 16 residues. V was cut by 5 bases and J by 4 bases, with 19 bases left in between. The germline gives CDR1 KGHDR, CDR2 SFDVKD. The CDR3 coding sequence is TGTGCCACCAGTGCCTCTTCTCGACGGGAGAGAGAGACCCAGTACTTC. It specifies CATSASSRRERETQYF.

This clonotype appeared many times. J is TRBJ1-6 and V is TRBV11-2; D not certain. V shed 5 bases and J shed 9 bases, with 11 bases lying between them. Germline CDR1 and CDR2: SGHAT and FQNNGV. CDR3 size: 13 residues. This CDR3 reads CASSPLQISPLHF. CDR3 nucleotide sequence: TGTGCCAGCAGCCCCCTCCAGATTTCACCCCTCCACTTT.

The chain combines TRBV7-2 with TRBJ1-6, with TRBD1 matching 7 bases. The CDR3 covers 14 residues. CDR1 and CDR2 (germline): SGHTA, FQGNSA. Trimming took 5 bases from V and 10 from J; bases not matched to a gene: 8. The CDR3 sequence: CASSERQGRSPLHF. The CDR3 DNA sequence: TGTGCCAGCAGCGAACGACAGGGTAGATCACCCCTCCACTTT.